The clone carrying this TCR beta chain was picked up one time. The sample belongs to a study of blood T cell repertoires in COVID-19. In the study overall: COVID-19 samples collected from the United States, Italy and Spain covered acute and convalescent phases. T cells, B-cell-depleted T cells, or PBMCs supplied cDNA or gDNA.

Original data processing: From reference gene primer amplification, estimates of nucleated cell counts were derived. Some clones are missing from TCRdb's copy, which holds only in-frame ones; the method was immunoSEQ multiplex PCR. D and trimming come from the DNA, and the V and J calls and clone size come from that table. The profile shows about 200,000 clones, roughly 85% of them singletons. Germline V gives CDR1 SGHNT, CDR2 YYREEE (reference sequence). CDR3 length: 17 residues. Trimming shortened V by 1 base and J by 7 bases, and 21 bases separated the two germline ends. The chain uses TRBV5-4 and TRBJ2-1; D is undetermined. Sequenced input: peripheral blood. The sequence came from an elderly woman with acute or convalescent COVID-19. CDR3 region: CASSLHLGGVPTNEQFF. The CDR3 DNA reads TGTGCCAGCAGCTTGCACCTAGGTGGAGTCCCCACGAATGAGCAGTTCTTC.